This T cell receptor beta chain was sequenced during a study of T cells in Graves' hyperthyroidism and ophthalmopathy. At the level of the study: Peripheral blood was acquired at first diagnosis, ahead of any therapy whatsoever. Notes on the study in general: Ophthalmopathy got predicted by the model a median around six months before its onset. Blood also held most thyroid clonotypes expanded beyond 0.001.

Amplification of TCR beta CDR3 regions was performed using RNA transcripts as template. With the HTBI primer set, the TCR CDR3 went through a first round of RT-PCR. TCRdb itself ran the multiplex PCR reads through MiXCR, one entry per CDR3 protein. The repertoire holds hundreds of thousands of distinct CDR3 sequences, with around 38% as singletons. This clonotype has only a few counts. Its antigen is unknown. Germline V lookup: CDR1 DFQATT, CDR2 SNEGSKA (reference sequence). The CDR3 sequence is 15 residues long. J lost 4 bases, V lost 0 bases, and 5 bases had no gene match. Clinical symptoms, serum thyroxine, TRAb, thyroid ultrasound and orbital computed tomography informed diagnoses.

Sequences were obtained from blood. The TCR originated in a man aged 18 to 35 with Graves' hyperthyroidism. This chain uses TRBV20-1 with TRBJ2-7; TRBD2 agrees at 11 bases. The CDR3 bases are TGCAGTGCTAGAGATGAGCGACTAGCGGGATACGAGCAGTACTTC. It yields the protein CSARDERLAGYEQYF.